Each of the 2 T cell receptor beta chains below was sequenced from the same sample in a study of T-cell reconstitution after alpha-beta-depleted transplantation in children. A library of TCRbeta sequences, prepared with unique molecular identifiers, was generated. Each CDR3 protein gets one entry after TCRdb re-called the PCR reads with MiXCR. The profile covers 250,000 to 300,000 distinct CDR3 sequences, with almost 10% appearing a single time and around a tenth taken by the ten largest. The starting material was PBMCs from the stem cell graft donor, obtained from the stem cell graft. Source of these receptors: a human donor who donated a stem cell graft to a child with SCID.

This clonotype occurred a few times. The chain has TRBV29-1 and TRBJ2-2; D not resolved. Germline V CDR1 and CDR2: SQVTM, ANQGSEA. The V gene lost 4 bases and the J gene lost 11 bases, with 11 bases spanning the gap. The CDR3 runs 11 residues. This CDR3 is CSVVSGFELFF. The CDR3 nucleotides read TGCAGCGTTGTTTCCGGGTTCGAGCTGTTTTTT.

CDR3 DNA sequence: TGTGCCAGCAGTGCCAGACAGAGCTCCTACAATGAGCAGTTCTTC. The encoded protein is CASSARQSSYNEQFF. The chain has TRBV6-1 and TRBJ2-1; D might be TRBD1 (5 bases). Germline assignment: CDR1 MNHNS and CDR2 SASEGT. This CDR3 is built from 15 residues. V lost 4 bases and J lost 0, with 10 bases in between.